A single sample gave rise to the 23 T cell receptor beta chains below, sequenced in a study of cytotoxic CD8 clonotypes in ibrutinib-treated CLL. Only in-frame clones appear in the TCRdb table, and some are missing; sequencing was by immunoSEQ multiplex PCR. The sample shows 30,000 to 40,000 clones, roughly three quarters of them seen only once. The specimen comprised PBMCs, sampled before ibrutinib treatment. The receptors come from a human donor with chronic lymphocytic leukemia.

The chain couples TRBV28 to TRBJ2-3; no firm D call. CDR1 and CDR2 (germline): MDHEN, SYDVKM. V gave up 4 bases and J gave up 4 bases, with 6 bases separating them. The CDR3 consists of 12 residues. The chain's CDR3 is CASSSEADTQYF. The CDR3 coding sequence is TGTGCCAGCAGTTCAGAGGCAGATACGCAGTATTTT.

The CDR3 spells CASMREASYNEQFF. The DNA of the CDR3 is TGTGCCAGCATGAGGGAGGCCTCCTACAATGAGCAGTTCTTC. The chain recombines TRBV25-1 with TRBJ2-1, with D perhaps TRBD2 (6 bases). Trimming took 7 bases from V and 0 from J, leaving 10 bases between them. Germline lookup yields CDR1 MGHDK and CDR2 SYGVNS. This CDR3 spans 14 amino acids.

CDR3 DNA: TGTGCCAGCAGCTTAGATCCCCGTCCCGCAGAGACCCAGTACTTC. Translated, it gives CASSLDPRPAETQYF. The chain recombines TRBV11-2 with TRBJ2-5; D remains unclear. Trimming cost V 0 bases and J 4 bases, with 12 bases left between them. The length of the CDR3 is 15 residues. CDR1 and CDR2 from the germline V gene are SGHAT and FQNNGV.

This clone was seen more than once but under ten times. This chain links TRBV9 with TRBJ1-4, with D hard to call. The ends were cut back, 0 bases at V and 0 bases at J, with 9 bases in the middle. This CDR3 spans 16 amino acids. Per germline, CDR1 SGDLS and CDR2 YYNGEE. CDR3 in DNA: TGTGCCAGCAGCGTAGGTAGATTTGCAACTAATGAAAAACTGTTTTTT. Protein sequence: CASSVGRFATNEKLFF.

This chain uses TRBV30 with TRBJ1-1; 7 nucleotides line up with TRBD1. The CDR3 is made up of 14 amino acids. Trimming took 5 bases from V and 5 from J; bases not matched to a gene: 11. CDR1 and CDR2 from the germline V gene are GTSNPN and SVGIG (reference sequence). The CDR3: CAWALWTGRTEAFF. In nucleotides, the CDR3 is TGTGCCTGGGCACTCTGGACAGGCCGGACTGAAGCTTTCTTT.

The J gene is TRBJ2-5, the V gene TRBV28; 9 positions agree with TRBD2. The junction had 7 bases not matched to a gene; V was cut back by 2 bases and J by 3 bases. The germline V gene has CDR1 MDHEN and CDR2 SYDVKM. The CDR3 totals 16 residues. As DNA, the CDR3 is TGTGCCAGCAGTTTAGCGGGGGGGCCGCGGAAAGAGACCCAGTACTTC. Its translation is CASSLAGGPRKETQYF.

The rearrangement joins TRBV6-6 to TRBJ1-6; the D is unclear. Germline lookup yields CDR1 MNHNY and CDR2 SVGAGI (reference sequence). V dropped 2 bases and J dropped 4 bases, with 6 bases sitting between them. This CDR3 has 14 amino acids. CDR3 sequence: CASSYPQYNSPLHF. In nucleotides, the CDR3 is TGTGCCAGCAGTTACCCTCAGTATAATTCACCCCTCCACTTT.

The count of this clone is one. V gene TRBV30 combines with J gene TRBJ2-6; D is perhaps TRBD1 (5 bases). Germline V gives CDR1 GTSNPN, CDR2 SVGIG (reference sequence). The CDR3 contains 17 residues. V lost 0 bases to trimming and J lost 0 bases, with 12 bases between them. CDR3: CAWSVGQGSSGANVLTF. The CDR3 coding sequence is TGTGCCTGGAGTGTCGGGCAGGGAAGCTCTGGGGCCAACGTCCTGACTTTC.

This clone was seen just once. In DNA form, the CDR3 reads TGTGCCAGCAGCGGGCAGACAGGGGGTTTGTACGAGCAGTACTTC. The encoded protein is CASSGQTGGLYEQYF. This sequence joins TRBV7-2 and TRBJ2-7; the match to TRBD1 covers 9 bases. Per the germline V gene, CDR1 is SGHTA and CDR2 is FQGNSA. There are 15 residues in the CDR3. J was trimmed by 4 bases and V by 5 bases; bases with no gene match: 9.

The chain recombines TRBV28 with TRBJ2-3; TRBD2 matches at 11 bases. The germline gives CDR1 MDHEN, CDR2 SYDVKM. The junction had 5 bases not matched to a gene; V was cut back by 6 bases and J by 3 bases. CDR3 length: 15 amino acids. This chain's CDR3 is CASRGTSGGTDTQYF. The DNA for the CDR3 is TGTGCCAGCAGAGGAACTAGCGGGGGAACAGATACGCAGTATTTT.

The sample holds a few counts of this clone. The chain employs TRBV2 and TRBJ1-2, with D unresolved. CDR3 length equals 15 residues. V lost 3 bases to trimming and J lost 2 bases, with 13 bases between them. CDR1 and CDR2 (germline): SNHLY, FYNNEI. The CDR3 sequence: CASSDVGIGNYGYTF. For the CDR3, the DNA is TGTGCCAGCAGTGACGTAGGGATCGGGAACTATGGCTACACCTTC.

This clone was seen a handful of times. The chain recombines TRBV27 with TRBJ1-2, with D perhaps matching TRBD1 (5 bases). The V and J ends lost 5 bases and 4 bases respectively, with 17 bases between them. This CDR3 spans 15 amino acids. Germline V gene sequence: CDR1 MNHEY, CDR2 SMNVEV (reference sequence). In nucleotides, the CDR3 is TGTGCCAGCAGTACGACAGTAAAACCCTTCTATGGCTACACCTTC. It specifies CASSTTVKPFYGYTF.

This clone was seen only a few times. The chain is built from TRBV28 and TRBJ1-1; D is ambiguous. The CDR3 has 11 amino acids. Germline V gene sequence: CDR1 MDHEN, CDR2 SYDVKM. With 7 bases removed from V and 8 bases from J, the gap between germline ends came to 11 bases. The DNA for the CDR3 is TGTGCCAGCACCATAGGTGGAGAAGCTTTCTTT. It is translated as CASTIGGEAFF.

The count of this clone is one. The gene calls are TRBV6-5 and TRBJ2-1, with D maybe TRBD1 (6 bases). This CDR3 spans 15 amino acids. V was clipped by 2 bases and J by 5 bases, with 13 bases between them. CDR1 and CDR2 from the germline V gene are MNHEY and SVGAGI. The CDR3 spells CASSYVGGAHNEQFF. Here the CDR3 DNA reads TGTGCCAGCAGTTACGTTGGGGGCGCCCACAATGAGCAGTTCTTC.

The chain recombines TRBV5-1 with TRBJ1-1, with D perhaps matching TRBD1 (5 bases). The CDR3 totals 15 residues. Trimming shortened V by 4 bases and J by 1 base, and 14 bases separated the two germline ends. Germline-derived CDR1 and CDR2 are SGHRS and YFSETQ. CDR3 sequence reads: CASSPGGGWNTEAFF. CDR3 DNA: TGCGCCAGCAGCCCGGGCGGGGGTTGGAACACTGAAGCTTTCTTT.

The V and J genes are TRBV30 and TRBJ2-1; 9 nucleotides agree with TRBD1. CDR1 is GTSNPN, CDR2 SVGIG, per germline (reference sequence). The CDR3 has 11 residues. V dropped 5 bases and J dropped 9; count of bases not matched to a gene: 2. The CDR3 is CAWDRGGEQFF. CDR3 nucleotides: TGTGCCTGGGACAGGGGGGGTGAGCAGTTCTTC. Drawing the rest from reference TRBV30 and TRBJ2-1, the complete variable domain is SQTIHQWPATLVQPVGSPLSLECTVEGTSNPNLYWYRQAAGRGLQLLFYSVGIGQISSEVPQNLSASRPQDRQFILSSKKLLLSDSGFYLCAWDRGGEQFFGPGTRLTVL.

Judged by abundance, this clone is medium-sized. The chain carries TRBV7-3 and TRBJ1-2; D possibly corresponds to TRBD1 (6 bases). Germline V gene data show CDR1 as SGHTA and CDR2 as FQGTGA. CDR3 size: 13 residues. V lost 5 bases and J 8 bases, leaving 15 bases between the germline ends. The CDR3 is CASSLSRGRGYTF. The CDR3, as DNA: TGTGCCAGCAGCCTCTCCAGGGGACGAGGCTACACCTTC.

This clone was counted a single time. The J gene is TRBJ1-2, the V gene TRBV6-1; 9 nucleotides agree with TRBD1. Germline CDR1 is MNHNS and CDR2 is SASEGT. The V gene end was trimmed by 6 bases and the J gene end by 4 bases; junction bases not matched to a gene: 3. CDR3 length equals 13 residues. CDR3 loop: CASSVDRGYGYTF. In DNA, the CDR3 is TGTGCCAGCAGCGTGGACAGGGGCTATGGCTACACCTTC.

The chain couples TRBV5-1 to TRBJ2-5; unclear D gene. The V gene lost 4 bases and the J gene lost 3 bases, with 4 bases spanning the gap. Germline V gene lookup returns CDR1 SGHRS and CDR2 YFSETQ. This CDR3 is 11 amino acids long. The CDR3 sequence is CASSREETQYF. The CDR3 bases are TGCGCCAGCAGCCGAGAAGAGACCCAGTACTTC.

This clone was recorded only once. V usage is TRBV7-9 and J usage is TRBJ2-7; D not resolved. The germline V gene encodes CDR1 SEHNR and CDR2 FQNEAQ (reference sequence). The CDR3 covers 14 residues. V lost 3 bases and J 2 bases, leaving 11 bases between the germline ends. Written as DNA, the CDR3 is TGTGCCAGCAGCTTTGGCGGCAACCCCTACGAGCAGTACTTC. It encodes CASSFGGNPYEQYF.

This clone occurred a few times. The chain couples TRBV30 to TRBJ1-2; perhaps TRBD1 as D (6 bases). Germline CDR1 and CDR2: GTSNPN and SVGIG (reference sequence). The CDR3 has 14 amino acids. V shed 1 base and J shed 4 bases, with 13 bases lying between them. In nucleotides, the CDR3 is TGTGCCTGGAGTGAAACTACAGGGCCCTATGGCTACACCTTC. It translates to CAWSETTGPYGYTF.

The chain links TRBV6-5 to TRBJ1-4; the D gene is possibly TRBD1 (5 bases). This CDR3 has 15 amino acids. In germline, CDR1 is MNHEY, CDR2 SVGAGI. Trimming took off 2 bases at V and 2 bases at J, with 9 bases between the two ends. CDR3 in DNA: TGTGCCAGCAGTTACCAGGGCGCGACTAATGAAAAACTGTTTTTT. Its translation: CASSYQGATNEKLFF.

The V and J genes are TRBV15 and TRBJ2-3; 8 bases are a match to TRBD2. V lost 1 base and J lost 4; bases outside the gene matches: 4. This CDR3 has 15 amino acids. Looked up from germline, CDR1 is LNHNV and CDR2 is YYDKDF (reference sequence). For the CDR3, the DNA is TGTGCCACCAGCAGAGCGGCGGGGGGCCCAGATACGCAGTATTTT. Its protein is CATSRAAGGPDTQYF.